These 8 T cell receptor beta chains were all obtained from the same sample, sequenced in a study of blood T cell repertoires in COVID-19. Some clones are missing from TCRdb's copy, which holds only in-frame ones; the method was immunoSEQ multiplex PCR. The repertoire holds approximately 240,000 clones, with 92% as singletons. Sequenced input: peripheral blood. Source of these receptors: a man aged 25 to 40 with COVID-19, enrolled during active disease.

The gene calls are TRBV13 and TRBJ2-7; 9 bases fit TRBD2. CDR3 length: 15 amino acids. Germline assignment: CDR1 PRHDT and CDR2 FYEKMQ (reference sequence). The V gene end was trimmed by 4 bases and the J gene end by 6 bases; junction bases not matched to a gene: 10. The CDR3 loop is CASSSAGGGFGEQYF. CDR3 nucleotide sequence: TGTGCCAGCAGCTCAGCGGGGGGCGGATTCGGCGAGCAGTACTTC. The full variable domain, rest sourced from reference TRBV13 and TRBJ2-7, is AAGVIQSPRHLIKEKRETATLKCYPIPRHDTVYWYQQGPGQDPQFLISFYEKMQSDKGSIPDRFSAQQFSDYHSELNMSSLELGDSALYFCASSSAGGGFGEQYFGPGTRLTVT.

The CDR3: CASSLGTGGWVGYTF. The CDR3 bases are TGTGCCAGCAGCTTGGGTACAGGCGGCTGGGTGGGCTACACCTTC. V and J are TRBV5-4 and TRBJ1-2; D might be TRBD1 (5 bases). The germline V and J ends were trimmed by 0 bases and 8 bases, with 17 bases remaining between them. CDR1 is SGHNT, CDR2 YYREEE, per germline (reference sequence). CDR3 length equals 15 residues.

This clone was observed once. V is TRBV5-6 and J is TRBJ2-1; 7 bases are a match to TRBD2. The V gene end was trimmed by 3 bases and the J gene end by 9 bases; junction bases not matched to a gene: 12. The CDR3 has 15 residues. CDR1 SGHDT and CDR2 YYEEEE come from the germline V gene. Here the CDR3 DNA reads TGTGCCAGCAGCTGGGGCACGGGACTAATCGGTGAGCAGTTCTTC. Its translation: CASSWGTGLIGEQFF.

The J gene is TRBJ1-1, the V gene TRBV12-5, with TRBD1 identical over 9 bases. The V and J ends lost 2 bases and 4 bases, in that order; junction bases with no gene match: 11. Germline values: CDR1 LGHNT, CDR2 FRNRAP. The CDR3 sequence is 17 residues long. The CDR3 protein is CASGLLWPGTGSTEAFF. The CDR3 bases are TGTGCTAGTGGTTTGCTATGGCCCGGGACAGGGTCCACTGAAGCTTTCTTT. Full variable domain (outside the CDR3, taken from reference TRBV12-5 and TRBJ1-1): DARVTQTPRHKVTEMGQEVTMRCQPILGHNTVFWYRQTMMQGLELLAYFRNRAPLDDSGMPKDRFSAEMPDATLATLKIQPSEPRDSAVYFCASGLLWPGTGSTEAFFGQGTRLTVV.

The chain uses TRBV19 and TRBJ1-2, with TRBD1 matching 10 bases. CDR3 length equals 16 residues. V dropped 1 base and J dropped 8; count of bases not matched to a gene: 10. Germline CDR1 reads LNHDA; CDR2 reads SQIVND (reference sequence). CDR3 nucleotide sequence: TGTGCCAGTAGTATAGCGCGACAGGGGGCGCGAGTCGGCTACACCTTC. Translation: CASSIARQGARVGYTF.

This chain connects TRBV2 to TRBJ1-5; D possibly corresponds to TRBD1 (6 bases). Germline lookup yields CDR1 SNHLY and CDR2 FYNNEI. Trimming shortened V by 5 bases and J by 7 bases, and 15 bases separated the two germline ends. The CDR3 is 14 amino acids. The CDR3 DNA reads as TGTGCCAGCAGTTTTACAGGGAATTCACAGCCCCAGCATTTT. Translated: CASSFTGNSQPQHF.

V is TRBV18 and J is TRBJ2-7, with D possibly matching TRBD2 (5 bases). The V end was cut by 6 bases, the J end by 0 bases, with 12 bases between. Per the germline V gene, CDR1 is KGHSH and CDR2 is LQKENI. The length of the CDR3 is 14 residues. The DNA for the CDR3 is TGTGCCAGCTCCCCGGTGGGGAGCTCCTACGAGCAGTACTTC. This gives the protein CASSPVGSSYEQYF.

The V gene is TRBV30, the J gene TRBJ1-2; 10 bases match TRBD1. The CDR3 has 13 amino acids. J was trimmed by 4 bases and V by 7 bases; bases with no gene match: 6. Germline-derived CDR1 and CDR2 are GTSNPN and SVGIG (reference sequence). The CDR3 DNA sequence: TGTGCCTTACGGGACAGGGGACCCTATGGCTACACCTTC. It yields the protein CALRDRGPYGYTF.